Listed here are 25 T cell receptor beta chains from one sample, sequenced in a study of blood T cells in healthy people across ages (dated by TCRdb to about 2015). Libraries were prepared through 5' RACE. Sequencing was performed on an Illumina HiSeq 2500. A second roughly 6 to 11 cycle PCR used a sample-barcoded 5' primer and a J-beta primer mix. The public reads were reprocessed in TCRdb via fastp at Q25 and MiXCR, keeping in-frame beta chains. Each entry is one CDR3 protein sequence, shown with its most common DNA and genes. A total of about 650,000 distinct CDR3 sequences appear in this sample, roughly 32% of them only once. The ten biggest clones cover over 15% of the sample. The sequenced sample was blood. The receptors come from a woman over 75 in good health. Donor details come from another sample of the same person, matched by shared clones.

This clonotype was recorded a few times. The V and J genes are TRBV3-1 and TRBJ1-2, with 9 bases lining up with TRBD1. The germline gives CDR1 LGHDT, CDR2 YNNKEL (reference sequence). This CDR3 is built from 15 residues. V gave up 4 bases and J gave up 2 bases; unmatched junction bases: 5. The CDR3 region is CASSPDRGLNYGYTF. The CDR3 DNA reads as TGTGCCAGCAGCCCGGACAGGGGTCTCAACTATGGCTACACCTTC.

This clonotype was counted only a few times. This chain links TRBV30 with TRBJ2-7; 9 bases fit TRBD1. Germline V gene lookup returns CDR1 GTSNPN and CDR2 SVGIG (reference sequence). The CDR3 spans 14 residues. The J segment lost 5 bases and the V segment lost 3 bases, leaving 8 bases of the junction unmatched. CDR3 nucleotide sequence: TGTGCCTGGAGGGAGCTGGGGACAGGGAACGAGCAGTACTTC. Its translation: CAWRELGTGNEQYF.

This clonotype was seen at least ten times. CDR3 protein: CASSLMQGTTYEQYF. The DNA for the CDR3 is TGCGCCAGCAGCTTGATGCAGGGTACTACCTACGAGCAGTACTTC. The rearrangement uses TRBV5-1 and TRBJ2-7; weak D call: TRBD1 (5 bases). The V and J ends lost 1 base and 2 bases respectively, with 13 bases between them. This CDR3 is 15 amino acids long. Germline V CDR1 and CDR2: SGHRS, YFSETQ.

V and J are TRBV7-2 and TRBJ2-3; the match to TRBD2 covers 10 bases. The junction had 15 bases not matched to a gene; V was cut back by 5 bases and J by 10 bases. This CDR3 spans 16 amino acids. Germline lookup yields CDR1 SGHTA and CDR2 FQGNSA. The CDR3 DNA is TGTGCCAGCAGCCTGATGCTAGCGGGGGCCCAGCCGTCGCAGTATTTT. It yields the protein CASSLMLAGAQPSQYF.

This clonotype was seen many times. The rearrangement joins TRBV7-2 to TRBJ2-3, with 12 nucleotides matching TRBD2. The V and J ends lost 3 bases and 0 bases, in that order; junction bases with no gene match: 7. Per the germline V gene, CDR1 is SGHTA and CDR2 is FQGNSA. The CDR3 is 18 amino acids. The CDR3 DNA follows: TGTGCCAGCAGCTTTCGTCTAGCGGGGGGGGAGAGCACAGATACGCAGTATTTT. Its translation: CASSFRLAGGESTDTQYF. The full variable domain, with the rest looked up from reference TRBV7-2 and TRBJ2-3, is GAGVSQSPSNKVTEKGKDVELRCDPISGHTALYWYRQSLGQGLEFLIYFQGNSAPDKSGLPSDRFSAERTGGSVSTLTIQRTQQEDSAVYLCASSFRLAGGESTDTQYFGPGTRLTVL.

In this sample, this clonotype turned up many times. This chain links TRBV7-9 with TRBJ2-7; D gene uncertain. Deletions cut 4 bases from V and 3 bases from J, with 13 bases between. This CDR3 has 14 residues. Looked up from germline, CDR1 is SEHNR and CDR2 is FQNEAQ (reference sequence). CDR3 protein: CASSSRANLYEQYF. The CDR3 bases are TGTGCCAGCAGCTCACGGGCGAACCTCTACGAGCAGTACTTC.

A note on this clonotype: It may be a read error: a sequence one base away is much more abundant. The rearrangement uses TRBV9 and TRBJ2-1; 7 bases are a match to TRBD2. The germline gives CDR1 SGDLS, CDR2 YYNGEE. This CDR3 spans 16 amino acids. The CDR3 region has the DNA TGTGCCGGCAGCTCCCAATATCCCCGGGGGGTCAATGAGCAGTTCTTC. It encodes CAGSSQYPRGVNEQFF. The variable domain in full, completed from reference TRBV9 and TRBJ2-1, reads DSGVTQTPKHLITATGQRVTLRCSPRSGDLSVYWYQQSLDQGLQFLIQYYNGEERAKGNILERFSAQQFPDLHSELNLSSLELGDSALYFCAGSSQYPRGVNEQFFGPGTRLTVL.

This clonotype came up many times. The gene calls are TRBV20-1 and TRBJ1-4, with TRBD1 matching 8 bases. V dropped 4 bases and J dropped 10; count of bases not matched to a gene: 17. Germline assignment: CDR1 DFQATT and CDR2 SNEGSKA (reference sequence). CDR3 size: 16 residues. The CDR3 sequence: CSATESWTGSVGKLFF. CDR3 DNA: TGCAGTGCTACCGAGTCGTGGACAGGGTCAGTTGGAAAACTGTTTTTT.

This chain connects TRBV2 to TRBJ1-5; D might be TRBD1 (5 bases). CDR1 is SNHLY, CDR2 FYNNEI, per germline. The V gene lost 2 bases and the J gene lost 6 bases, with 8 bases spanning the gap. The CDR3 extends over 13 amino acids. The DNA of the CDR3 is TGTGCCAGCAGTGAACAGGGAGTTCAGCCCCAGCATTTT. Translation: CASSEQGVQPQHF.

V and J are TRBV12-3 or TRBV12-4 and TRBJ1-5; possible D gene TRBD1, 6 bases. Trimming cost V 3 bases and J 0 bases, with 15 bases left between them. This CDR3 comprises 17 residues. Here the CDR3 reads CASSFRTAPFSNQPQHF. The DNA of the CDR3 is TGTGCCAGCAGTTTCAGGACAGCACCGTTTAGCAATCAGCCCCAGCATTTT.

This clonotype has ten or more counts. The chain combines TRBV5-1 with TRBJ2-7, with 8 bases that match TRBD2. Trimming took 3 bases from V and 2 from J; bases not matched to a gene: 7. CDR1 SGHRS and CDR2 YFSETQ come from the germline V gene. The CDR3 has 15 amino acids. The CDR3 bases are TGCGCCAGCAGCTCGGGAGGGTGGGTCCCCTACGAGCAGTACTTC. Translation gives CASSSGGWVPYEQYF. Using reference TRBV5-1 and TRBJ2-7 for the parts outside the CDR3, the full variable domain is KAGVTQTPRYLIKTRGQQVTLSCSPISGHRSVSWYQQTPGQGLQFLFEYFSETQRNKGNFPGRFSGRQFSNSRSEMNVSTLELGDSALYLCASSSGGWVPYEQYFGPGTRLTVT.

This clonotype was detected many times. V usage is TRBV20-1 and J usage is TRBJ2-7; D might be TRBD1 or TRBD2, each matching 5 bases. V lost 7 bases and J lost 0, with 13 bases in between. The CDR3 length is 13 residues. Germline V lookup: CDR1 DFQATT, CDR2 SNEGSKA (reference sequence). CDR3 nucleotide sequence: TGCAGTGGAGCGAGGGGCGACTCCTACGAGCAGTACTTC. Its translation: CSGARGDSYEQYF.

A note on this clonotype: This sequence may be a read error, since a much larger clone differs from it by one base. The genes are TRBV14 and TRBJ2-6; 7 bases are a match to TRBD1. This CDR3 has 13 residues. Trimming at V came to 2 bases and at J to 12 bases, leaving 4 bases not matched to a gene. Germline loops: CDR1 SGHDN, CDR2 FVKESK. CDR3 protein: CASSQNRGGVLTF. In DNA, the CDR3 is TGTGCCAGCAGCCAAAACAGGGGCGGCGTCCTGACTTTC.

This clonotype was picked up many times. The chain recombines TRBV7-9 with TRBJ1-2; D may be TRBD1 (5 bases). Trimming took off 1 base at V and 2 bases at J, with 11 bases between the two ends. This CDR3 is 15 amino acids long. CDR1 is SEHNR and CDR2 is FQNEAQ in the germline V gene (reference sequence). CDR3 amino acids: CASSLEWGPNYGYTF. In DNA, the CDR3 is TGTGCCAGCAGCTTAGAATGGGGACCCAACTATGGCTACACCTTC.

A note on this clonotype: Given a much more abundant clone one base away, this may be a read error. The chain has TRBV10-3 and TRBJ1-2, with D uncertain. The CDR3 length is 13 residues. V was clipped by 8 bases and J by 8 bases, with 18 bases between them. Germline V gene lookup returns CDR1 ENHRY and CDR2 SYGVKD. Written as DNA, the CDR3 is TGTGCCATCGGAGCCCGCGATTGGACGGGCTACACCTTC. Protein sequence: CAIGARDWTGYTF.

The CDR3 region has the DNA TGTGCCTGGAGTGTAGAGACTAGCGGGGGGGCCACTGAGCAGTACTTC. It codes for CAWSVETSGGATEQYF. The chain recombines TRBV30 with TRBJ2-5, with 14 bases identical to TRBD2. The CDR3 length is 16 residues. The junction had 11 bases not matched to a gene; V was cut back by 0 bases and J by 11 bases. Germline V lookup: CDR1 GTSNPN, CDR2 SVGIG (reference sequence).

The rearrangement uses TRBV10-3 and TRBJ1-1; D gene unclear. Germline V gene lookup returns CDR1 ENHRY and CDR2 SYGVKD. The CDR3 consists of 13 residues. V lost 2 bases and J 7 bases, leaving 11 bases between the germline ends. The CDR3 protein is CAISERKEVEAFF. DNA of the CDR3: TGTGCCATCAGTGAGCGAAAGGAGGTTGAAGCTTTCTTT.

By sample fraction, this clonotype is large (0.1 to 1%). This chain connects TRBV13 to TRBJ2-7, with a weak D call TRBD1 (6 bases). CDR3 length equals 15 residues. V shed 0 bases and J shed 3 bases, with 12 bases lying between them. Germline loops: CDR1 PRHDT, CDR2 FYEKMQ (reference sequence). The CDR3 here is CASSLGQRTDYEQYF. CDR3 DNA: TGTGCCAGCAGCTTAGGCCAGCGGACAGACTACGAGCAGTACTTC.

This clonotype was detected a few times. In nucleotides, the CDR3 is TGTGCCAGCAGTGAAGTGCGTCCTGAAAAACTGTTTTTT. It encodes CASSEVRPEKLFF. V gene TRBV6-1 combines with J gene TRBJ1-4; no reliable D call. The CDR3 extends over 13 amino acids. CDR1 is MNHNS, CDR2 SASEGT, per germline. Trimming stripped 1 base from V and 7 bases from J, with 7 bases between.

The rearrangement joins TRBV13 to TRBJ2-1; 10 bases map to TRBD1. The J call is doubtful: the DNA matches TRBJ2-7 better. The CDR3 is 15 residues long. Per germline, CDR1 PRHDT and CDR2 FYEKMQ (reference sequence). CDR3: CASSRTGGTYNEQYF. CDR3 nucleotide sequence: TGTGCCAGCAGCAGGACAGGGGGGACTTACAATGAGCAGTACTTC.

This clonotype was recorded at least ten times. This chain links TRBV7-9 with TRBJ2-3; D unresolved. The germline V gene has CDR1 SEHNR and CDR2 FQNEAQ (reference sequence). With 3 bases removed from V and 4 bases from J, the gap between germline ends came to 2 bases. The CDR3 is 11 amino acids. CDR3 sequence (DNA): TGTGCCAGCAGCTTTTCAGATACGCAGTATTTT. This codes for CASSFSDTQYF.

The chain joins TRBV5-1 to TRBJ1-5, with unresolved D. Germline CDR1 and CDR2: SGHRS and YFSETQ. This CDR3 comprises 15 residues. V was cut by 4 bases and J by 0 bases, with 11 bases left in between. CDR3 nucleotides: TGCGCCAGCAGCCACGACGGGGATAGCAATCAGCCCCAGCATTTT. Its protein is CASSHDGDSNQPQHF.

To note about this clonotype: This sequence may be a read error, since a much larger clone differs from it by one base. The J gene is TRBJ1-1, the V gene TRBV5-1, with D possibly matching TRBD1 (6 bases). Germline values: CDR1 SGHRS, CDR2 YFSETQ. Trimming shortened V by 3 bases and J by 5 bases, and 14 bases separated the two germline ends. CDR3 length equals 14 residues. The CDR3 reads CASSWARGRTEAFF. In DNA, the CDR3 is TGCGCCAGCAGCTGGGCCAGGGGAAGGACTGAAGCTTTCTTT.

The chain combines TRBV27 with TRBJ1-2; D ambiguous. The V gene's germline CDR1 is MNHEY and CDR2 SMNVEV (reference sequence). V gave up 3 bases and J gave up 8 bases, with 7 bases separating them. This CDR3 comprises 11 residues. CDR3 residues: CASSFLGGYTF. The CDR3 region has the DNA TGTGCCAGCAGTTTCCTGGGGGGCTACACCTTC.

This clonotype was counted only a few times. This chain joins TRBV12-3 or TRBV12-4 and TRBJ1-3; no clear D gene. This CDR3 has 14 amino acids. The V and J ends lost 9 bases and 2 bases respectively, with 14 bases between them. The CDR3 spells CASTSGVAGNTIYF. In nucleotides, the CDR3 is TGTGCCAGTACCTCCGGGGTCGCTGGAAACACCATATATTTT.